The 2 T cell receptor beta chains presented below share a single source sample, sequenced in a study of cytomegalovirus exposure and HLA in healthy donors. TCRdb's copy holds only in-frame clones and misses some; the assay was immunoSEQ multiplex PCR. The repertoire holds over 150,000 clones, 85% to 90% seen once, with 2.1% in the top ten. Sequenced: PBMCs. These receptors originate from a human donor in good health.

This clone was observed a few times. This chain joins TRBV12-5 and TRBJ1-6; no firm D call. The ends were cut back, 1 base at V and 9 bases at J, with 10 bases in the middle. Germline V gene data show CDR1 as LGHNT and CDR2 as FRNRAP. The CDR3 runs 14 residues. The CDR3 loop reads CASGLEEGSSPLHF. CDR3 DNA sequence: TGTGCTAGTGGTTTGGAAGAGGGAAGTTCACCCCTCCACTTT. Variable domain in full (rest from reference TRBV12-5 and TRBJ1-6): DARVTQTPRHKVTEMGQEVTMRCQPILGHNTVFWYRQTMMQGLELLAYFRNRAPLDDSGMPKDRFSAEMPDATLATLKIQPSEPRDSAVYFCASGLEEGSSPLHFGNGTRLTVT.

Details on this clone: Relative to the germline gene, one junction end is altered; a read error may explain this. The genes are TRBV5-1 and TRBJ1-2; no definite D call. CDR3 length equals 17 residues. CDR1 SGHRS and CDR2 YFSETQ come from the germline V gene. The CDR3 loop is CASSLGSVTVVNFGYTF. As DNA, the CDR3 is TGCGCCAGCAGCTTGGGATCGGTAACAGTCGTAAACTTTGGCTACACCTTC.